These T cell receptor beta chains were read from a single sample in a study of Ad26.COV2.S vaccination and SARS-CoV-2 variants. Method: immunoSEQ multiplex PCR; TCRdb's copy keeps in-frame clones and lacks some. The sample consists of about 350,000 clones, around 89% of them appearing once. Specimen: peripheral blood, collected in a trial of Ad26.COV2.S vaccine versus placebo. These receptor sequences come from a person aged 18-65 years who received the Ad26.COV2.S COVID-19 vaccine or a placebo. The CDR3 runs from the conserved cysteine through the conserved F or W. D genes are given only for firm matches. Part of the rows lack a size; the others show once, few, many or a class for expanded clones.

j_call: TRBJ1-4; clone_size: .; d_call: .; v_call: TRBV28; cdr3_aa: CASSFGILNLEPQEWALNEKLFF; cdr3_nt: TGTGCCAGCAGTTTCGGAATTCTTAATTTAGAACCCCAGGAATGGGCCCTTAATGAAAAACTGTTTTTT
j_call: TRBJ2-7; clone_size: .; d_call: .; v_call: TRBV5-1; cdr3_aa: CASSLAYDSYEQYF; cdr3_nt: TGCGCCAGCAGCTTGGCCTATGACAGCTACGAGCAGTACTTC
j_call: TRBJ1-1; clone_size: .; d_call: TRBD1; v_call: TRBV7-9; cdr3_aa: CASKQGENTEAFF; cdr3_nt: TGTGCCAGCAAACAGGGGGAGAACACTGAAGCTTTCTTT
j_call: TRBJ2-7; clone_size: .; d_call: TRBD1; v_call: TRBV6-5; cdr3_aa: CASNRDRVYEQYF; cdr3_nt: TGTGCCAGCAACCGGGACAGGGTTTATGAGCAGTACTTC
j_call: TRBJ1-5; clone_size: .; d_call: TRBD1; v_call: TRBV18; cdr3_aa: CASSPDRGRNQPQHF; cdr3_nt: TGTGCCAGCTCACCCGACAGGGGGCGGAATCAGCCCCAGCATTTT
j_call: TRBJ1-2; clone_size: .; d_call: .; v_call: TRBV28; cdr3_aa: CASSSGPAGYTF; cdr3_nt: TGTGCCAGCAGTTCGGGCCCGGCGGGCTACACCTTC
j_call: TRBJ1-5; clone_size: .; d_call: TRBD1; v_call: TRBV7-2; cdr3_aa: CASSARTGTNQPQHF; cdr3_nt: TGTGCCAGCAGCGCCCGGACAGGGACCAATCAGCCCCAGCATTTT
j_call: TRBJ1-1; clone_size: .; d_call: TRBD1; v_call: TRBV9; cdr3_aa: CASSVSGTGGTEAFF; cdr3_nt: TGTGCCAGCAGCGTTTCGGGGACAGGGGGCACTGAAGCTTTCTTT
j_call: TRBJ1-4; clone_size: .; d_call: TRBD1; v_call: TRBV6-5; cdr3_aa: CASRETGINEKLFF; cdr3_nt: TGTGCCAGCAGGGAGACAGGGATTAATGAAAAACTGTTTTTT
j_call: TRBJ1-6; clone_size: .; d_call: .; v_call: TRBV28; cdr3_aa: CASSFMSRGDSPLHF; cdr3_nt: TGTGCCAGCAGTTTTATGTCAAGGGGTGATTCACCCCTCCACTTT
j_call: TRBJ1-1; clone_size: .; d_call: TRBD1; v_call: TRBV10-3; cdr3_aa: CAISGTGGAAFF; cdr3_nt: TGTGCCATCAGTGGGACAGGGGGCGCAGCTTTCTTT
j_call: TRBJ1-4; clone_size: .; d_call: .; v_call: TRBV19; cdr3_aa: CASSGQGPEKLFF; cdr3_nt: TGTGCCAGTAGTGGGCAGGGACCCGAAAAACTGTTTTTT
j_call: TRBJ2-1; clone_size: .; d_call: TRBD2; v_call: TRBV19; cdr3_aa: CASRGTSGEHNEQFF; cdr3_nt: TGTGCCAGTAGGGGGACTAGCGGGGAACACAATGAGCAGTTCTTC
j_call: TRBJ1-1; clone_size: once; d_call: .; v_call: TRBV11-2; cdr3_aa: CASSLVWREAFF; cdr3_nt: TGTGCCAGCAGCTTAGTATGGAGGGAAGCTTTCTTT
j_call: TRBJ1-4; clone_size: .; d_call: TRBD1; v_call: TRBV19; cdr3_aa: CASSLQGETNEKLFF; cdr3_nt: TGTGCCAGTAGTTTGCAGGGGGAAACTAATGAAAAACTGTTTTTT
j_call: TRBJ2-1; clone_size: many; d_call: TRBD1; v_call: TRBV7-8; cdr3_aa: CASSLLGQGFEQFF; cdr3_nt: TGTGCCAGCAGCTTACTGGGACAGGGGTTTGAGCAGTTCTTC
j_call: TRBJ1-6; clone_size: .; d_call: .; v_call: TRBV18; cdr3_aa: CASSPPSAGNSPLHF; cdr3_nt: TGTGCCAGCTCACCACCGTCGGCAGGGAATTCACCCCTCCACTTT
j_call: TRBJ2-1; clone_size: .; d_call: TRBD1; v_call: TRBV10-3; cdr3_aa: CAISGDRDRTYNEQFF; cdr3_nt: TGTGCCATCAGTGGAGACCGGGACAGGACCTACAATGAGCAGTTCTTC
j_call: TRBJ1-2; clone_size: .; d_call: .; v_call: TRBV6-1; cdr3_aa: CASSEPGTTYGYTF; cdr3_nt: TGTGCCAGCAGTGAACCCGGGACAACCTATGGCTACACCTTC
j_call: TRBJ1-1; clone_size: .; d_call: .; v_call: TRBV28; cdr3_aa: CASIPDTLNTEAFF; cdr3_nt: TGTGCCAGCATTCCGGACACTTTGAACACTGAAGCTTTCTTT
j_call: TRBJ1-3; clone_size: .; d_call: .; v_call: TRBV7-2; cdr3_aa: CASSLVDTSSGNTIYF; cdr3_nt: TGTGCCAGCAGCTTAGTGGATACGAGCTCTGGAAACACCATATATTTT
j_call: TRBJ1-1; clone_size: .; d_call: .; v_call: TRBV27; cdr3_aa: CASSGQSGTEAFF; cdr3_nt: TGTGCCAGCAGTGGACAGTCTGGCACTGAAGCTTTCTTT
j_call: TRBJ1-5; clone_size: .; d_call: .; v_call: TRBV2; cdr3_aa: CASKGSSNQPQHF; cdr3_nt: TGTGCCAGCAAAGGGTCTAGCAATCAGCCCCAGCATTTT
j_call: TRBJ1-1; clone_size: .; d_call: .; v_call: TRBV9; cdr3_aa: CASSTTGLPNTEAFF; cdr3_nt: TGTGCCAGCAGCACCACAGGCTTGCCTAACACTGAAGCTTTCTTT
j_call: TRBJ2-3; clone_size: .; d_call: .; v_call: TRBV28; cdr3_aa: CASSLGGRTDTQYF; cdr3_nt: TGTGCCAGCAGTTTGGGGGGGCGCACAGATACGCAGTATTTT
j_call: TRBJ2-7; clone_size: .; d_call: .; v_call: TRBV6-2/TRBV6-3; cdr3_aa: CASSSPGRNGGYEQYF; cdr3_nt: TGTGCCAGCAGTTCCCCGGGCCGTAACGGGGGATACGAGCAGTACTTC
j_call: TRBJ2-2; clone_size: once; d_call: .; v_call: TRBV10-3; cdr3_aa: CAIKDGTNTGELFF; cdr3_nt: TGTGCCATCAAAGACGGCACGAACACCGGGGAGCTGTTTTTT
j_call: TRBJ2-7; clone_size: .; d_call: TRBD1; v_call: TRBV5-1; cdr3_aa: CASSLGRWDRDSYEQYF; cdr3_nt: TGCGCCAGCAGCTTGGGCCGTTGGGACAGGGATTCCTACGAGCAGTACTTC
j_call: TRBJ2-1; clone_size: .; d_call: TRBD2; v_call: TRBV2; cdr3_aa: CASRLAGGPYNEQFF; cdr3_nt: TGTGCCAGCAGGCTAGCGGGAGGCCCCTACAATGAGCAGTTCTTC
j_call: TRBJ2-7; clone_size: .; d_call: .; v_call: TRBV2; cdr3_aa: CASRMGPGRAYEQYF; cdr3_nt: TGTGCCAGCAGGATGGGACCGGGAAGGGCCTACGAGCAGTACTTC
j_call: TRBJ2-3; clone_size: .; d_call: .; v_call: TRBV11-3; cdr3_aa: CASSLGVNGADTQYF; cdr3_nt: TGTGCCAGCAGCTTAGGCGTGAACGGCGCGGATACGCAGTATTTT
j_call: TRBJ2-7; clone_size: once; d_call: .; v_call: TRBV2; cdr3_aa: CASSDMRAEQYF; cdr3_nt: TGTGCCAGCAGTGATATGAGGGCCGAGCAGTACTTC